This T cell receptor (beta chain) appears in the sequencing data of a study of blood T cell repertoires in COVID-19. About the research overall: Researchers got acute and convalescent COVID-19 samples from the United States, Italy and Spain. From T cells, B-cell-depleted T cells, or PBMCs came the material, which was cDNA or gDNA.

Patients of the Seattle cohort, enrolled during active infection, were followed longitudinally. Authors' analysis steps: Reference gene primer amplification gave estimated nucleated cell counts. TCRdb's table, derived via immunoSEQ multiplex PCR, lists solely in-frame clones and lacks some. V, J and clone size derive from that table, while D and trimming were established from the DNA sequence. The sample carries 170,000 or so clones, approximately 88% recorded once. This CDR3 has 16 residues. With V trimmed by 7 bases and J by 0 bases, 5 bases remained unmatched. Germline values: CDR1 MDHEN, CDR2 SYDVKM.

Sequencing was carried out using peripheral blood. The clonotype comes from a woman aged 35 to 49 with COVID-19, enrolled during active disease. V is TRBV28 and J is TRBJ2-2; the match to TRBD2 covers 10 bases. The CDR3, as DNA: TGTGCCAGCACCGGACTAGCGGCGACGAACACCGGGGAGCTGTTTTTT. It encodes CASTGLAATNTGELFF.